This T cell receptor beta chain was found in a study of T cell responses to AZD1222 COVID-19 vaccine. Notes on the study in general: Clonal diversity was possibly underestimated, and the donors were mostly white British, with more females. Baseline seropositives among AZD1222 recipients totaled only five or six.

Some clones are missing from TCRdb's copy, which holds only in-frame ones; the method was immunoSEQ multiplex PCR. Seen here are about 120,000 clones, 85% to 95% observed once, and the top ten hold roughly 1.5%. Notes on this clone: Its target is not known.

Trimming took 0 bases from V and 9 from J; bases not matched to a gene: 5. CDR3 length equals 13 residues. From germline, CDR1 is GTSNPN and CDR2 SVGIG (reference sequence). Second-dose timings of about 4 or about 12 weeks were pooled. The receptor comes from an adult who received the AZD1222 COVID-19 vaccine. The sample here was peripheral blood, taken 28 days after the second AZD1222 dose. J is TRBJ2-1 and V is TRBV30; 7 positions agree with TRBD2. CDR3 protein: CAWSVLAEGEQFF. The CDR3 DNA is TGTGCCTGGAGTGTCCTAGCGGAGGGTGAGCAGTTCTTC.